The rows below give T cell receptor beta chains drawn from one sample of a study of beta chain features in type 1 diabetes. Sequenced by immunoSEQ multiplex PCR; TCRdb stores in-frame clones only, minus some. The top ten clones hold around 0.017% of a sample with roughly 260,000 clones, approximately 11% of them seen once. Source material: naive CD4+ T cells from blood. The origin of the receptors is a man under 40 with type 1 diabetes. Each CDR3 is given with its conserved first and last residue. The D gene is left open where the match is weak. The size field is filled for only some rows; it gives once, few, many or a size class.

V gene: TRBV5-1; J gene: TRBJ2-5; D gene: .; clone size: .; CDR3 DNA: TGCGCCAGCAGCCAGGGACTTGAAGAGACCCAGTACTTC; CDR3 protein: CASSQGLEETQYF
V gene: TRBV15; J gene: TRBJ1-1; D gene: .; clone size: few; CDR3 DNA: TGTGCCACCAGCAGAGCCCGAGGAATTGATACCGAAGAAGCTTTCTTT; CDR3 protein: CATSRARGIDTEEAFF
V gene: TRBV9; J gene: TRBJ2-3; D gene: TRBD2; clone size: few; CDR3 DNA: TGTGCCAGCAGCGTAGGGTTCCTAGCGGGGGGAATGGCTACGCAGTATTTT; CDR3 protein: CASSVGFLAGGMATQYF
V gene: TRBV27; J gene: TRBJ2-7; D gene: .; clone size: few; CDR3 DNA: TGTGCCAGCAGCTCGTCCAGGGAATTCGAGCAGTACTTC; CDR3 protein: CASSSSREFEQYF
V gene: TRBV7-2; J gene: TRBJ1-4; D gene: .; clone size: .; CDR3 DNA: TGTGCCAGCAGCTTAAAGTACAGCCTTAATGAAAAACTGTTTTTT; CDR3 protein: CASSLKYSLNEKLFF
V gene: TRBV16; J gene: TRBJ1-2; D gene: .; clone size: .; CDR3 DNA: TGTGCCAGCAGCTACACAGGGCTTCGGAACTATGGCTACACCTTC; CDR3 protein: CASSYTGLRNYGYTF
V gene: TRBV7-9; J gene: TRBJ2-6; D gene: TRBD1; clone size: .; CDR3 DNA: TGTGCCAGCAGCTCGGGACAGGGCAGGGCCAACGTCCTGACTTTC; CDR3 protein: CASSSGQGRANVLTF
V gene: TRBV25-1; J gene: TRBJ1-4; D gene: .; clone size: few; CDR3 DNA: TGTGCCAGCGGCAGGGTAAATGAAAAACTGTTTTTT; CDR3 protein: CASGRVNEKLFF
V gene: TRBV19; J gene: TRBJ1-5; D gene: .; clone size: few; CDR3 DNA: TGTGCCAGTAGGGCTGGCAATCAGCCCCAGCATTTT; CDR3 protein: CASRAGNQPQHF
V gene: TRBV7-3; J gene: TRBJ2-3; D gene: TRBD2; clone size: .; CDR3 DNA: TGTGCCAGCAGCTTCTCCCTAGCGGGGGGGCAGGATACGCAGTATTTT; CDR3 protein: CASSFSLAGGQDTQYF
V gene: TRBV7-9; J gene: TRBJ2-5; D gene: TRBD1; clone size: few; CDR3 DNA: TGTGCCAGCAGCTTTCAGGGGGAAGAGACCCAGTACTTC; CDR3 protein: CASSFQGEETQYF